This T cell receptor (beta chain) was retrieved from a study of beta chain bispecific antibodies for T cell cancers. Either OKT3 anti-CD3 antibody or CD3/CD28 beads expanded T cells from blood mononuclear cells over roughly 3 days. Overall study findings and caveats: In these mixed samples, most targeted TRBV reads derived from the leukemia cell line.

Germline CDR1 reads KGHSY; CDR2 reads FQNENV. The V and J ends lost 0 bases and 4 bases, in that order; junction bases with no gene match: 5. This CDR3 has 16 residues. This clonotype appeared many times. The antigen is not known. TCRdb re-analysed the 5' RACE reads in MiXCR, keeping a single row per CDR3 protein. This table holds 8,000 to 9,000 distinct CDR3 sequences, about 2.4% found once. The sequencing used T cells from a healthy donor cultured with Jurkat leukemia cells, collected from a culture containing an anti-CD19 bispecific antibody. V gene TRBV16 combines with J gene TRBJ1-5; 8 bases agree with TRBD1. This receptor was obtained from a human donor in good health. Some clones in this sample may be carry-over from other donors' samples. This chain's CDR3 is CASSQSGTGGNQPQHF. The CDR3 DNA reads as TGTGCCAGCAGCCAATCCGGCACAGGGGGTAATCAGCCCCAGCATTTT.